Below, 17 T cell receptor beta chains from the same sample are listed, as sequenced in a study of Ad26.COV2.S vaccination and SARS-CoV-2 variants. The sample's treatment: roughly 19 received Ad26.COV2.S at low or high dose, single or two shots; roughly 5 received placebo; per-sample allocation not given. Collection of the samples took place on day 63 after the first injection of vaccine or placebo. Sequencing used immunoSEQ multiplex PCR; TCRdb keeps in-frame clones, though not all of them. Here the sample spans 300,000 to 450,000 clones, approximately 85% being singletons. Sequencing used peripheral blood, obtained in a trial of Ad26.COV2.S vaccine versus placebo. These receptor sequences come from a person between 18 and 65 years old who received the Ad26.COV2.S COVID-19 vaccine or a placebo.

The J gene is TRBJ2-2, the V gene TRBV10-1; TRBD1 agrees at 9 bases. This CDR3 contains 13 residues. Germline assignment: CDR1 WNHNN and CDR2 SYGVQD (reference sequence). Trimming removed 2 bases from V and 8 bases from J; junction bases left unmatched: 0. The CDR3 protein is CASSEGQGGELFF. CDR3 in DNA: TGCGCCAGCAGTGAGGGACAGGGGGGGGAGCTGTTTTTT.

The V and J genes are TRBV5-1 and TRBJ1-1, with TRBD1 matching over 8 bases. V dropped 4 bases and J dropped 2; count of bases not matched to a gene: 10. The CDR3 totals 16 residues. In germline, CDR1 is SGHRS, CDR2 YFSETQ. This CDR3 is CASSDKRDRSNTEAFF. The DNA of the CDR3 is TGCGCCAGCAGCGATAAACGGGACAGGTCTAACACTGAAGCTTTCTTT.

The V and J genes are TRBV28 and TRBJ2-7, with D unclear. CDR1 and CDR2 (germline): MDHEN, SYDVKM. V was trimmed by 6 bases and J by 0 bases, leaving 3 bases between them. This CDR3 comprises 11 residues. CDR3 DNA sequence: TGTGCCAGCAGCTCCTCCTACGAGCAGTACTTC. This encodes CASSSSYEQYF.

The chain carries TRBV6-5 and TRBJ1-2, with 10 bases fitting TRBD1. Germline V gives CDR1 MNHEY, CDR2 SVGAGI. This CDR3 spans 14 amino acids. With 6 bases clipped from V and 5 bases from J, the junction kept 6 bases outside the gene matches. CDR3 sequence reads: CASRYLGQGYGYTF. In DNA form, the CDR3 reads TGTGCCAGCAGATACCTGGGACAGGGGTATGGCTACACCTTC.

The rearrangement links TRBV6-2 or TRBV6-3 to TRBJ2-3; D is unresolved. Trimming cost V 4 bases and J 2 bases, with 13 bases left between them. The CDR3 is 15 residues long. Germline V gives CDR1 MNHEY, CDR2 SVGEGT. The chain's CDR3 is CASSFALGTTDTQYF. Here the CDR3 DNA reads TGTGCCAGCAGTTTTGCGCTTGGTACCACAGATACGCAGTATTTT.

The V and J genes are TRBV6-5 and TRBJ2-1; no clear D gene. Trimming removed 7 bases from V and 3 bases from J, with 7 bases in between. Germline values: CDR1 MNHEY, CDR2 SVGAGI. The CDR3 length is 12 residues. The CDR3, as DNA: TGTGCCAGCACAAGGGACTACAATGAGCAGTTCTTC. Its protein is CASTRDYNEQFF.

The chain employs TRBV5-1 and TRBJ2-3, with TRBD2 identical over 11 bases. The CDR3 runs 18 residues. The J segment lost 4 bases and the V segment lost 2 bases, leaving 12 bases of the junction unmatched. CDR1 SGHRS and CDR2 YFSETQ come from the germline V gene. The CDR3 sequence: CASSLASGRSRTPDTQYF. CDR3 in DNA: TGCGCCAGCAGCTTAGCTAGCGGGAGGTCACGGACCCCAGATACGCAGTATTTT.

This clone was recorded a few times. The same CDR3 also results from other DNA sequences found in this sample. This rearrangement joins TRBV28 to TRBJ2-7; 7 bases agree with TRBD2. V lost 6 bases to trimming and J lost 1 base; unmatched junction nucleotides: 9. CDR1 MDHEN and CDR2 SYDVKM come from the germline V gene. CDR3 size: 15 residues. The CDR3 sequence is CASSPPGAGSYEQYF. The CDR3 DNA is TGTGCCAGCAGCCCACCGGGAGCGGGATCCTACGAGCAGTACTTC.

For the CDR3, the DNA is TGTGCCAGCAGCGTAGCTGGCAGGTTGAGCTCCTACAATGAGCAGTTCTTC. Translation: CASSVAGRLSSYNEQFF. The rearrangement uses TRBV9 and TRBJ2-1; D remains ambiguous. This CDR3 spans 17 amino acids. V lost 0 bases, J lost 0 bases, and 13 bases lay in between. Germline V gives CDR1 SGDLS, CDR2 YYNGEE.

Worth noting for this clone: The germline gene is not matched at one end of the junction; a read error may be the cause. This sequence joins TRBV19 and TRBJ1-2; maybe TRBD1 (5 bases). The germline gives CDR1 LNHDA, CDR2 SQIVND (reference sequence). This CDR3 comprises 15 residues. The CDR3 DNA follows: TGTGCCAGTAGTACGGGATCCGGGGCTAACGATGGCTACACCTTC. This translates into CASSTGSGANDGYTF.

The chain is built from TRBV5-5 and TRBJ1-5, with no clear D. The CDR3 length is 18 residues. The V end lost 4 bases, the J end lost 1 base, and 21 bases lay between the germline ends. CDR1 and CDR2 from the germline V gene are SGHKS and YYEKEE (reference sequence). CDR3 sequence: CASSPNLIFGLSNQPQHF. CDR3 sequence (DNA): TGTGCCAGCAGCCCGAACTTGATATTCGGATTGAGCAATCAGCCCCAGCATTTT.

The chain recombines TRBV11-2 with TRBJ2-7, with no clear D. With 0 bases removed from V and 1 base from J, the gap between germline ends came to 10 bases. This CDR3 has 15 residues. Germline CDR1 reads SGHAT; CDR2 reads FQNNGV. The CDR3 is CASSLDSQPSYEQYF. The CDR3 bases are TGTGCCAGCAGCTTAGATTCCCAGCCATCCTACGAGCAGTACTTC. The whole variable domain, filled in from reference TRBV11-2 and TRBJ2-7, reads EAGVAQSPRYKIIEKRQSVAFWCNPISGHATLYWYQQILGQGPKLLIQFQNNGVVDDSQLPKDRFSAERLKGVDSTLKIQPAKLEDSAVYLCASSLDSQPSYEQYFGPGTRLTVT.

This clone was seen once. The rearrangement links TRBV10-2 to TRBJ2-7; 7 nucleotides align to TRBD2. CDR3 length: 13 residues. Germline V CDR1 and CDR2: WSHSY, SAAADI. With V trimmed by 3 bases and J by 3 bases, 2 bases remained unmatched. The CDR3 region is CASSELAYYEQYF. Written as DNA, the CDR3 is TGCGCCAGCAGTGAACTAGCGTACTACGAGCAGTACTTC.

V is TRBV18 and J is TRBJ2-1; no firm D call. V lost 6 bases, J lost 8 bases, and 17 bases lay in between. Germline values: CDR1 KGHSH, CDR2 LQKENI. The CDR3 has 14 residues. CDR3 DNA: TGTGCCAGCTCCTGGGGTATCGGTTCGGATGAGCAGTTCTTC. It yields the protein CASSWGIGSDEQFF.

The chain combines TRBV18 with TRBJ2-2, with a weak D call TRBD1 (6 bases). The germline CDR1 and CDR2 sequences are KGHSH and LQKENI. Between the trimmed V and J ends, which lost 0 bases and 1 base, there was a span of 9 bases. The CDR3 has 16 residues. The CDR3, as DNA: TGTGCCAGCTCACCACCACTGGGACAGAACACCGGGGAGCTGTTTTTT. Protein sequence: CASSPPLGQNTGELFF. Supplemented by reference TRBV18 and TRBJ2-2, the full variable domain reads NAGVMQNPRHLVRRRGQEARLRCSPMKGHSHVYWYRQLPEEGLKFMVYLQKENIIDESGMPKERFSAEFPKEGPSILRIQQVVRGDSAAYFCASSPPLGQNTGELFFGEGSRLTVL.

This clone was detected once. The CDR3 reads CASSLDSYGTGELFF. The DNA for the CDR3 is TGCGCCAGCAGCTTGGACTCTTACGGGACCGGGGAGCTGTTTTTT. The genes are TRBV5-1 and TRBJ2-2; D is ambiguous. With 0 bases removed from V and 5 bases from J, the gap between germline ends came to 11 bases. CDR3 size: 15 residues. Germline CDR1 is SGHRS and CDR2 is YFSETQ. The variable domain in full, completed from reference TRBV5-1 and TRBJ2-2, reads KAGVTQTPRYLIKTRGQQVTLSCSPISGHRSVSWYQQTPGQGLQFLFEYFSETQRNKGNFPGRFSGRQFSNSRSEMNVSTLELGDSALYLCASSLDSYGTGELFFGEGSRLTVL.

In its sample, this clone was seen once. The chain is built from TRBV5-1 and TRBJ2-1, with TRBD2 matching 11 bases. This CDR3 spans 16 amino acids. Germline V lookup: CDR1 SGHRS, CDR2 YFSETQ. The ends lost 4 bases at V and 5 bases at J; junction bases unmatched: 8. The CDR3 DNA reads as TGCGCCAGCAGCAATATAGCGGGAGGGCCGAACAATGAGCAGTTCTTC. Translation: CASSNIAGGPNNEQFF.